Shown below are 9 T cell receptor beta chains from a single sample sequenced in a study of CD8 T cells in Susac syndrome. The authors reverse transcribed 0.5 to 1 ug RNA with random hexamers. TCRdb analysed the immunoSEQ multiplex PCR reads with MiXCR anew, one entry per CDR3 protein. The sample lists approximately 200,000 distinct CDR3 sequences, about 96% seen once, with around 0.085% in the top ten. Sequenced input: CD4+ T cells from PBMCs. These receptor sequences come from a human donor with multiple sclerosis.

The V gene is TRBV20-1, the J gene TRBJ1-5; D gene unclear. This CDR3 spans 14 amino acids. V lost 2 bases and J 2 bases, leaving 10 bases between the germline ends. The V gene's germline CDR1 is DFQATT and CDR2 SNEGSKA (reference sequence). The CDR3 sequence: CSARQARGNQPQHF. CDR3 DNA: TGCAGTGCTAGACAGGCTAGGGGCAATCAGCCCCAGCATTTT.

This chain connects TRBV3-1 to TRBJ2-7; D is unclear. CDR1 and CDR2 (germline): LGHDT, YNNKEL (reference sequence). This CDR3 contains 12 residues. The V gene lost 5 bases and the J gene lost 7 bases, with 12 bases spanning the gap. The CDR3 DNA sequence: TGTGCCAGCAGCTCCCCGGTCCTTGAGCAGTACTTC. Translation gives CASSSPVLEQYF.

V and J are TRBV5-6 and TRBJ2-3; 10 bases fit TRBD2. Germline CDR1 and CDR2: SGHDT and YYEEEE. With 2 bases clipped from V and 3 bases from J, the junction kept 3 bases outside the gene matches. The CDR3 runs 15 residues. The CDR3 coding sequence is TGTGCCAGCAGCTTCCTAGCGGGAGTTACAGATACGCAGTATTTT. Its translation: CASSFLAGVTDTQYF.

The chain uses TRBV3-1 and TRBJ1-1; TRBD1 matches at 8 bases. The CDR3 is 15 amino acids. After removal of 2 bases from V and 9 bases from J, the junction contained 11 bases not matched to a gene. The germline gives CDR1 LGHDT, CDR2 YNNKEL (reference sequence). The CDR3 region is CASSQPSMGQAKAFF. The CDR3 bases are TGTGCCAGCAGCCAACCTTCCATGGGACAGGCTAAAGCTTTCTTT.

This chain connects TRBV18 to TRBJ1-5; D is undetermined. V was pared by 2 bases and J by 4 bases, with 9 bases between. The CDR3 loop spans 14 amino acids. Per the germline V gene, CDR1 is KGHSH and CDR2 is LQKENI. CDR3 sequence: CASSPDKLNQPQHF. DNA for the CDR3: TGTGCCAGCTCACCAGACAAACTGAATCAGCCCCAGCATTTT.

This chain joins TRBV7-9 and TRBJ2-1; D is unclear. CDR1 and CDR2 (germline): SEHNR, FQNEAQ (reference sequence). With 6 bases removed from V and 5 bases from J, the gap between germline ends came to 2 bases. The CDR3 loop spans 10 amino acids. CDR3 in DNA: TGTGCCAGCAGTAACAATGAGCAGTTCTTC. Translation gives CASSNNEQFF.

The rearrangement joins TRBV6-5 to TRBJ1-4; D remains ambiguous. The CDR3 is 13 amino acids. Germline CDR1 and CDR2: MNHEY and SVGAGI. V was cut by 6 bases and J by 5 bases, with 10 bases left in between. The CDR3 nucleotides read TGTGCCAGCAGGCCGCGGGGAAATGAAAAACTGTTTTTT. The encoded protein is CASRPRGNEKLFF.

V usage is TRBV9 and J usage is TRBJ2-1, with D possibly called TRBD1 or TRBD2 (5 bases each). Germline values: CDR1 SGDLS, CDR2 YYNGEE. V was clipped by 4 bases and J by 4 bases, with 12 bases between them. The CDR3 is made up of 14 amino acids. CDR3 in DNA: TGTGCCAGCAGCCTCGAGGGACGTTACAATGAGCAGTTCTTC. Amino acids: CASSLEGRYNEQFF.

V usage is TRBV29-1 and J usage is TRBJ1-1; possibly TRBD1 for D (6 bases). Germline assignment: CDR1 SQVTM and CDR2 ANQGSEA. Trimming removed 6 bases from V and 0 bases from J, with 11 bases in between. The CDR3 has 13 amino acids. CDR3 loop: CSVGQLMNTEAFF. CDR3 nucleotides: TGCAGCGTCGGACAGTTAATGAACACTGAAGCTTTCTTT.